The 2 T cell receptor beta chains presented below share a single source sample, sequenced in a study of blood T cell repertoires in COVID-19. Sequenced by immunoSEQ multiplex PCR; TCRdb stores in-frame clones only, minus some. The data contain fewer than 500,000 clones, more than 65% of them seen just once; the ten biggest clones take up more than 1%. The sequencing sample was made of peripheral blood. The receptors shown here come from a human donor with acute or convalescent COVID-19. The donor label of this sample is uncertain.

This clone was observed a few times. The chain joins TRBV7-9 to TRBJ2-1; 15 bases fit TRBD2. From germline, CDR1 is SEHNR and CDR2 FQNEAQ (reference sequence). CDR3 length: 17 amino acids. Unmatched junction bases numbered 8, after V lost 4 bases and J lost 7 bases. The CDR3 sequence is CASSSLGLAGGWNEQFF. The CDR3 bases are TGTGCCAGCAGCTCCTTGGGACTAGCGGGAGGTTGGAATGAGCAGTTCTTC.

The genes are TRBV19 and TRBJ1-1; D might be TRBD1 (6 bases). V was pared by 1 base and J by 1 base, with 13 bases between. Germline loops: CDR1 LNHDA, CDR2 SQIVND (reference sequence). The CDR3 is made up of 16 amino acids. CDR3 coding DNA: TGTGCCAGTAGTATAGCGGGGGGCGGAAGGAACACTGAAGCTTTCTTT. This sequence encodes CASSIAGGGRNTEAFF.